The 9 T cell receptor beta chains below come from one sample, sequenced in a study of shared clonotypes between healthy human individuals. Sequencing used immunoSEQ multiplex PCR; TCRdb keeps in-frame clones, though not all of them. The sample carries 800,000 to 1,200,000 clones, approximately 80% recorded once. Sequencing was carried out using memory CD4+ T cells from PBMCs. Subset defined: CD45RA-negative fraction. The receptor source for this set is a man between 18 and 35 years old in good health. Some clones in this sample may be carry-over from other donors' samples.

This chain uses TRBV6-1 with TRBJ2-7; tentatively, D is TRBD2 (5 bases). The CDR3 is 12 residues long. The V gene lost 2 bases and the J gene lost 7 bases, with 9 bases spanning the gap. Germline-derived CDR1 and CDR2 are MNHNS and SASEGT. The CDR3 here is CASSERRTEQYF. Here the CDR3 DNA reads TGTGCCAGCAGTGAAAGGAGGACTGAGCAGTACTTC.

This clone was counted only a few times. V is TRBV28 and J is TRBJ1-2; maybe TRBD1 (5 bases). CDR1 and CDR2 from the germline V gene are MDHEN and SYDVKM. The CDR3 consists of 13 residues. Trimming left V 5 bases short and J 4 bases short, with 11 bases between. For the CDR3, the DNA is TGTGCCAGCAGTCTTGGGGGTATCTATGGCTACACCTTC. Translated, it gives CASSLGGIYGYTF.

This sequence joins TRBV7-3 and TRBJ2-7; D not resolved. Germline loops: CDR1 SGHTA, CDR2 FQGTGA. The V gene lost 4 bases and the J gene lost 8 bases, with 15 bases spanning the gap. This CDR3 is 13 amino acids long. CDR3 region: CASSSRPRGKQYF. Written as DNA, the CDR3 is TGTGCCAGCAGCTCCCGCCCCCGCGGTAAGCAGTACTTC.

This clone was counted ten times or more. The V and J genes are TRBV27 and TRBJ2-1; no reliable D call. Looked up from germline, CDR1 is MNHEY and CDR2 is SMNVEV (reference sequence). Trimming shortened V by 5 bases and J by 0 bases, and 5 bases separated the two germline ends. CDR3 length: 13 residues. CDR3 in amino acids: CASSVVSYNEQFF. In nucleotides, the CDR3 is TGTGCCAGCAGTGTCGTCTCCTACAATGAGCAGTTCTTC.

CDR3 in amino acids: CASRKTEETQYF. CDR3 DNA: TGTGCCAGCAGAAAAACAGAAGAGACCCAGTACTTC. V usage is TRBV28 and J usage is TRBJ2-5; unclear D gene. Trimming removed 6 bases from V and 3 bases from J, with 8 bases in between. CDR3 length: 12 residues. Germline CDR1 and CDR2: MDHEN and SYDVKM.

Note on this clone: This same CDR3 is encoded by further DNA sequences in the sample. The chain couples TRBV7-2 to TRBJ1-1; TRBD1 might be the D (5 bases). The CDR3 is 13 residues long. Per germline, CDR1 SGHTA and CDR2 FQGNSA. Between the trimmed V and J ends, which lost 6 bases and 1 base, there was a span of 9 bases. The CDR3 spells CASSSQENTEAFF. The CDR3 bases are TGTGCCAGCAGTTCACAGGAGAACACTGAAGCTTTCTTT.

This clone was detected a few times. The V call is TRBV28, the J call TRBJ2-1; 10 bases map to TRBD2. Trimming took 10 bases from V and 7 from J; bases not matched to a gene: 10. This CDR3 spans 14 amino acids. Germline loops: CDR1 MDHEN, CDR2 SYDVKM. The CDR3 nucleotides read TGTGCCACCTTTATAGCGGGAGGTGTAAATGAGCAGTTCTTC. This codes for CATFIAGGVNEQFF. The full variable domain, its missing parts supplied by reference TRBV28 and TRBJ2-1, is DVKVTQSSRYLVKRTGEKVFLECVQDMDHENMFWYRQDPGLGLRLIYFSYDVKMKEKGDIPEGYSVSREKKERFSLILESASTNQTSMYLCATFIAGGVNEQFFGPGTRLTVL.

This clone has more than one count but fewer than ten. This may be a read error, as it is one base from a much larger clone. In the same sample, other DNA sequences code for this CDR3. The gene calls are TRBV9 and TRBJ2-5, with no clear D. Trimming took off 3 bases at V and 2 bases at J, with 2 bases between the two ends. Germline lookup yields CDR1 SGDLS and CDR2 YYNGEE. The CDR3 spans 11 residues. In DNA, the CDR3 is TGTGCCAGCAGCGATCAAGAGACCCAGTACTTC. As protein: CASSDQETQYF.

The chain recombines TRBV30 with TRBJ2-1, with 14 nucleotides matching TRBD2. The germline V gene has CDR1 GTSNPN and CDR2 SVGIG (reference sequence). V gave up 0 bases and J gave up 10 bases; unmatched junction bases: 5. The CDR3 loop spans 15 amino acids. The CDR3 spells CAWSVGLAGVREQFF. The CDR3, as DNA: TGTGCCTGGAGTGTGGGACTAGCGGGAGTGCGGGAGCAGTTCTTC.